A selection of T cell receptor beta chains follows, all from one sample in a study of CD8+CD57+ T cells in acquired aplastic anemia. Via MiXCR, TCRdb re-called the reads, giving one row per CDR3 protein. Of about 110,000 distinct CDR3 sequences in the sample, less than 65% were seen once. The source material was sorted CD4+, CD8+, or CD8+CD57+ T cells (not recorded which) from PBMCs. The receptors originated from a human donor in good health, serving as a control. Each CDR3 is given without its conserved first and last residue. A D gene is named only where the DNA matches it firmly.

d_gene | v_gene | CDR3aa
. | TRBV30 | AWSVPHRAYEQY
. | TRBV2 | ASSYSGIGETQY
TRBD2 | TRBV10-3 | AIREFGGAVYNEQF
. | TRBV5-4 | ASSLQGRSYEQY
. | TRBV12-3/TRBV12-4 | ASGEAF
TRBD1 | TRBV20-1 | SPNRGGYGYT
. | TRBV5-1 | ASSLAVGYT
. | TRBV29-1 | SVEEEGNYEQY
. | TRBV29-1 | SFLGDGTEAF
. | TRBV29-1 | SVGWAGYTDTQY
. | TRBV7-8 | ASSLIGSKGYGYA
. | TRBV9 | ASSVSNSPLH
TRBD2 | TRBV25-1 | ASSGGGGGAGETQY
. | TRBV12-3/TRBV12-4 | ASSLDSYGYT
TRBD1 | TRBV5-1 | ASSVPLGQGGTEAF
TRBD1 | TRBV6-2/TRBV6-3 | ASSYSWGRQGYTGELF
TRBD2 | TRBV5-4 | ASSLERGGPETQY
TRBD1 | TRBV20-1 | SARTYRGSFDTDTQY